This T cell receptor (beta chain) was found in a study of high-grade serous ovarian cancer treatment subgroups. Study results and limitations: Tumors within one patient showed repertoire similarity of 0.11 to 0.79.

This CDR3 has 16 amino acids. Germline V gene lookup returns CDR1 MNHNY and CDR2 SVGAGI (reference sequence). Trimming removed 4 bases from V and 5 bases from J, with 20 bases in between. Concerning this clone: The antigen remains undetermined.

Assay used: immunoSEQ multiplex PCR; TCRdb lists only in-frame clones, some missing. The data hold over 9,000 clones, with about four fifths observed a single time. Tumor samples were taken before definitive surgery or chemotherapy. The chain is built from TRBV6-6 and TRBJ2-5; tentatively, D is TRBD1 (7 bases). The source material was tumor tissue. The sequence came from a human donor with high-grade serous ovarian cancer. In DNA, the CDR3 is TGTGCCAGCAGTTCGCTCCGACAGGGAGGTCAGGAGACCCAGTACTTC. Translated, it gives CASSSLRQGGQETQYF.